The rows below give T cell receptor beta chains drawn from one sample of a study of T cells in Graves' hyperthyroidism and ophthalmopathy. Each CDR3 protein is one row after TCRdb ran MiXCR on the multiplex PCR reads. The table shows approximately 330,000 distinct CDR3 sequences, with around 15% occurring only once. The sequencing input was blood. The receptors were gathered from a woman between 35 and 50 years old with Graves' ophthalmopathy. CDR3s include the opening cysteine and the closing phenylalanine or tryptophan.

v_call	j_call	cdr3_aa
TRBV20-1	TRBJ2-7	CSAANGLAGDEQYF
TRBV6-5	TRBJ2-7	CASSYSTGTGVQYF
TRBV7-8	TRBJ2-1	CASSFAGGPLNEQFF
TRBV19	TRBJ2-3	CASSTWSNTDTQYF
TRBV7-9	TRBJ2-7	CASSTDRDSVQYF
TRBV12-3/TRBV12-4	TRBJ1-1	CASRRGLTEAFF
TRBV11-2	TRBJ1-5	CASSLLAGSNQPQHF
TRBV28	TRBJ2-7	CASTQGGSGRAYEQYF
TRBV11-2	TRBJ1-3	CASSLDRVGSGNTIYF
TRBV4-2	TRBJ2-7	CASSQVIETAGGGHEQYF
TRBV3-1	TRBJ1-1	CASSTSLRGTEAFF
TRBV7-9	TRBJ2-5	CAGSLQGPETQYF
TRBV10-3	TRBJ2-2	CAISSLTQTGELFF
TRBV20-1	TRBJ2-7	CSATPRGQGYEQYF
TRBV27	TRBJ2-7	CASNYGGGSYEQYF
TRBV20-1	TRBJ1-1	CSAPSQVGTEAFF
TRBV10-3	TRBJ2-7	CAVIGQDSYEQYF
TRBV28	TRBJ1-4	CASSSTGGYNEKLFF
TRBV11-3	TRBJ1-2	CASSLDAITRSRMGYTF
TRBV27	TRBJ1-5	CASSSLNKNQPQHF